This TCR beta chain was recorded in a study of OX40 agonist ivuxolimab in advanced cancers. Study-level information: Patients received ivuxolimab, an intravenous treatment, every 2 weeks at 0.01 to 10 mg/kg. Findings of the study overall: Clonal expansion from baseline to week 6 occurred in both CD4+ and CD8+ T cells. The authors did not determine the antigen specificity of the expanded peripheral T cells. Patients with a partial response at 0.1-3.0 mg/kg had among the lowest clonal expansion.

Profiled with immunoSEQ multiplex PCR; TCRdb holds only in-frame clones, not every one. Of 70,000 to 75,000 clones listed, 85% are singletons. About this clone itself: The antigen remains undetermined.

Per the germline V gene, CDR1 is MNHEY and CDR2 is SVGAGI. The CDR3 extends over 15 amino acids. The V and J ends lost 2 bases and 3 bases, in that order; junction bases with no gene match: 5. This chain joins TRBV6-5 and TRBJ2-7; 9 bases are shared with TRBD1. The TCR comes from an adult with an advanced solid tumor such as melanoma, head and neck, liver or kidney cancer. Material: CD4+ or CD8+ T cells sorted from blood, obtained in a trial of the OX40 agonist ivuxolimab. CDR3 loop: CASSYDGQGRYEQYF. CDR3 sequence (DNA): TGTGCCAGCAGTTACGACGGACAGGGGCGCTACGAGCAGTACTTC.